This TCR beta chain is drawn from a study of cytomegalovirus exposure and HLA in healthy donors. Whole-study context: The same platform was used for the 130 or so validation repertoires and the 500 to 700 first-cohort repertoires, a later analysis reported. Broader study findings: The study listed around 150 cytomegalovirus-associated TCR beta chains.

Sequenced by immunoSEQ multiplex PCR; TCRdb stores in-frame clones only, minus some. Here the sample spans tens of thousands of clones, more than 75% being singletons. Concerning this clone itself: Its specificity is unknown.

The germline gives CDR1 ENHRY, CDR2 SYGVKD. There are 15 residues in the CDR3. With 6 bases removed from V and 9 bases from J, the gap between germline ends came to 18 bases. The source of this sequence is a man aged 30 to 39 in good health and CMV-seronegative. The V gene is TRBV10-3, the J gene TRBJ1-6, with D possibly being TRBD1 (5 bases). Sequenced: PBMCs. CDR3 bases: TGTGCCATCAGGGGGGGGAACGGAGATAGTTCACCCCTCCACTTT. It specifies CAIRGGNGDSSPLHF.